The text below deals with one TCR beta chain. What it binds is unknown. This sample was included in a study of post-analysis software for immune sequencing data. Study-wide results and caveats: In patients, five TRBV segments were more frequent than in controls, with TRBV5-6, TRBV5-1 and TRBV20-1 among them.

This CDR3 is 14 amino acids long. The germline V gene has CDR1 SGHTA and CDR2 FQGNSA. The junction had 4 bases not matched to a gene; V was cut back by 4 bases and J by 5 bases. Incorporated into the TCR beta cDNA libraries were unique molecular identifiers, which served to reduce PCR and sequencing biases. TCRdb itself ran the PCR reads through MiXCR, one entry per CDR3 protein. The sample contains 400,000 to 500,000 distinct CDR3 sequences, more than 30% of which appear only once. The V gene is TRBV7-2, the J gene TRBJ1-4; 7 bases are a match to TRBD1. The sample taken for sequencing was blood. The receptor was derived from a girl aged 2 to 10 with multiple sclerosis. The CDR3 coding sequence is TGTGCCAGCAGCTCCGGGACAGACAATGAAAAACTGTTTTTT. This codes for CASSSGTDNEKLFF.